Below are 21 T cell receptor beta chains sequenced from a single sample in a study of CD8 T cells in ankylosing spondylitis. TCRdb independently ran MiXCR on the 5' RACE reads; one entry per CDR3 protein. The sample lists roughly 130,000 distinct CDR3 sequences, approximately 14% occurring once. Sequencing was performed on blood, either unsorted or a sorted T cell fraction (not recorded which). These receptors came from a female donor with ankylosing spondylitis or in good health (not recorded which).

This clonotype was seen more than once but under ten times. The chain has TRBV12-3 or TRBV12-4 and TRBJ2-6; the match to TRBD1 covers 8 bases. V was clipped by 3 bases and J by 4 bases; unmatched bases: 2. This CDR3 spans 15 amino acids. CDR3 bases: TGTGCCAGCAGTTTTCGACAGGGGGGGGCCAACGTCCTGACTTTC. Residues: CASSFRQGGANVLTF.

This clonotype was counted only a few times. The chain joins TRBV20-1 to TRBJ2-3; the match to TRBD2 covers 15 bases. This CDR3 is built from 14 residues. Trimming cost V 6 bases and J 12 bases; bases outside gene matches: 10. In germline, CDR1 is DFQATT, CDR2 SNEGSKA (reference sequence). The CDR3 is CSARGLAGGDPQYF. DNA for the CDR3: TGCAGTGCCCGCGGACTAGCGGGGGGGGACCCACAGTATTTT.

This clonotype was detected ten times or more. This chain connects TRBV20-1 to TRBJ2-2; D is unclear. This CDR3 region has 15 residues. Looked up from germline, CDR1 is DFQATT and CDR2 is SNEGSKA (reference sequence). Trimming stripped 0 bases from V and 1 base from J, with 9 bases between. Here the CDR3 reads CSARDSALNTGELFF. In DNA, the CDR3 is TGCAGTGCTAGAGATTCGGCCCTGAACACCGGGGAGCTGTTTTTT.

Only a few counts were recorded for this clonotype. This chain joins TRBV4-1 and TRBJ2-2, with D hard to call. CDR1 and CDR2 from the germline V gene are MGHRA and YSYEKL. The CDR3 has 14 amino acids. Trimming took 1 base from V and 3 from J, leaving 6 bases between them. In DNA, the CDR3 is TGCGCCAGCAGCCAAGGAAGGGACACCGGGGAGCTGTTTTTT. This gives the protein CASSQGRDTGELFF.

The genes are TRBV12-3 or TRBV12-4 and TRBJ2-1, with 12 bases fitting TRBD2. This CDR3 region has 13 residues. Trimming at V came to 5 bases and at J to 14 bases, leaving 7 bases not matched to a gene. CDR3 amino acids: CASSPRTSGEKFF. The DNA for the CDR3 is TGTGCCAGCAGTCCCCGGACTAGCGGGGAAAAGTTCTTC.

This clonotype was counted ten times or more. This chain links TRBV20-1 with TRBJ2-7, with a weak D call TRBD1 (6 bases). The CDR3 has 13 amino acids. In germline, CDR1 is DFQATT, CDR2 SNEGSKA (reference sequence). With 5 bases removed from V and 2 bases from J, the gap between germline ends came to 13 bases. The DNA of the CDR3 is TGCAGTGCTGCCCACACAGGGACCTACGAGCAGTACTTC. Residues: CSAAHTGTYEQYF.

About this clonotype: This may stem from a read error, because a much larger clone lies one nucleotide away. The gene calls are TRBV6-5 and TRBJ1-2; weak D call: TRBD1 (6 bases). The CDR3 consists of 16 residues. Trimming pared 3 bases from V and 1 base from J, leaving 15 bases between. From germline, CDR1 is MNHEY and CDR2 SVGAGI. The CDR3 reads CASSYPSAQGNYGYTF. CDR3 DNA sequence: TGTGCCAGCAGTTATCCCTCCGCACAGGGTAACTATGGCTACACCTTC.

There are many counts of this clonotype. CDR3 amino acids: CASSFQSSGFYEQYF. In DNA form, the CDR3 reads TGTGCCAGCAGTTTTCAGAGTAGCGGATTTTACGAGCAGTACTTC. V gene TRBV12-3 or TRBV12-4 combines with J gene TRBJ2-7; TRBD2 is a possible D gene (6 bases). Trimming pared 3 bases from V and 4 bases from J, leaving 16 bases between. This CDR3 is 15 amino acids long.

As to this clonotype: A much more abundant neighbour one base away suggests this may be a read error. The chain joins TRBV20-1 to TRBJ1-2, with 7 bases fitting TRBD1. The germline gives CDR1 DFQATT, CDR2 SNEGSKA (reference sequence). CDR3 length: 11 amino acids. Trimming cost V 5 bases and J 9 bases; bases outside gene matches: 6. The DNA for the CDR3 is TGCAGTGCTTATGACAGGGACAGCTACACCTTC. It encodes CSAYDRDSYTF.

This clonotype was counted between two and nine times. As DNA, the CDR3 is TGTGCCAGCAGTTCCCGGCGGGATCGCGTACTCCTCACAGATACGCAGTATTTT. Its translation: CASSSRRDRVLLTDTQYF. The chain combines TRBV12-3 or TRBV12-4 with TRBJ2-3; tentative D call: TRBD2 (6 bases). The CDR3 runs 18 residues. V was trimmed by 4 bases and J by 2 bases, leaving 22 bases between them.

This chain links TRBV7-3 with TRBJ2-5; 7 bases align to TRBD2. V shed 5 bases, J shed 5 bases, and the junction held 11 bases outside the gene matches. This CDR3 contains 15 residues. From germline, CDR1 is SGHTA and CDR2 FQGTGA. The CDR3 DNA reads as TGTGCCAGCAGCCCCGTCGGGGGGTTCGGGGAGACCCAGTACTTC. As protein: CASSPVGGFGETQYF.

The CDR3, as DNA: TGCAGTGCCGGGAGGAGGGGGGGGGAGCTGTTTTTT. Translation: CSAGRRGGELFF. The chain has TRBV20-1 and TRBJ2-2, with a tentative D call TRBD2 (7 bases). The CDR3 contains 12 residues. Germline V gene data show CDR1 as DFQATT and CDR2 as SNEGSKA (reference sequence). V lost 6 bases and J 8 bases, leaving 13 bases between the germline ends.

The chain combines TRBV6-1 with TRBJ2-7; D tentatively reads TRBD1 or TRBD2 (5 bases each). There are 13 residues in the CDR3. CDR1 is MNHNS and CDR2 is SASEGT in the germline V gene. CDR3: CATGAPSSYEQYF. The CDR3 bases are TGTGCAACCGGGGCGCCGAGCTCCTACGAGCAGTACTTC.

V usage is TRBV27 and J usage is TRBJ1-1, with TRBD1 identical over 7 bases. The CDR3 loop spans 14 amino acids. With 7 bases clipped from V and 6 bases from J, the junction kept 11 bases outside the gene matches. Germline CDR1 reads MNHEY; CDR2 reads SMNVEV (reference sequence). Here the CDR3 reads CASKGDRANAEAFF. The CDR3 bases are TGTGCCAGCAAAGGAGACAGGGCGAATGCTGAAGCTTTCTTT.

V usage is TRBV12-3 or TRBV12-4 and J usage is TRBJ1-2; D is unresolved. The CDR3 spans 11 residues. The germline V and J ends were trimmed by 6 bases and 8 bases, with 10 bases remaining between them. The CDR3 DNA follows: TGTGCCAGCAGCTCTCAACGGGGCTACACCTTC. Translation: CASSSQRGYTF.

This clonotype was found many times. The chain is built from TRBV18 and TRBJ1-1; D might be TRBD1 (5 bases). Per germline, CDR1 KGHSH and CDR2 LQKENI. The CDR3 loop spans 15 amino acids. V lost 0 bases and J 1 base, leaving 9 bases between the germline ends. CDR3 in amino acids: CASSPPGRQNTEAFF. In DNA form, the CDR3 reads TGTGCCAGCTCACCACCGGGACGGCAGAACACTGAAGCTTTCTTT. Drawing the rest from reference TRBV18 and TRBJ1-1, the complete variable domain is NAGVMQNPRHLVRRRGQEARLRCSPMKGHSHVYWYRQLPEEGLKFMVYLQKENIIDESGMPKERFSAEFPKEGPSILRIQQVVRGDSAAYFCASSPPGRQNTEAFFGQGTRLTVV.

This clonotype was seen repeatedly, ten times or more. The chain carries TRBV7-8 and TRBJ2-3; 14 bases fit TRBD2. Germline-derived CDR1 and CDR2 are SGHVS and FQNEAQ. V dropped 2 bases and J dropped 1; count of bases not matched to a gene: 5. This CDR3 region has 18 residues. The CDR3 DNA is TGTGCCAGCAGCTTACGACTAGCGGGGGGGCTTGGCACAGATACGCAGTATTTT. Its protein product is CASSLRLAGGLGTDTQYF.

A remark on this clonotype: A clone one base away is much larger, so this may be a read error. This chain links TRBV24-1 with TRBJ2-4; no clear D. V was cut by 4 bases and J by 2 bases, with 14 bases left in between. The CDR3 contains 16 residues. Germline CDR1 and CDR2: KGHDR and SFDVKD. CDR3 nucleotide sequence: TGTGCCACCAGTGACTCCGGACGAACGCCCAAAAACATTCAGTACTTC. This translates into CATSDSGRTPKNIQYF.

This sequence joins TRBV3-1 and TRBJ2-1; 10 bases match TRBD2. The CDR3 length is 13 residues. Losses at the gene ends were 3 bases for V and 9 bases for J; bases not matched to a gene: 2. The germline V gene has CDR1 LGHDT and CDR2 YNNKEL (reference sequence). The CDR3 protein is CASSQSSGGEQFF. The CDR3 DNA reads as TGTGCCAGCAGCCAGTCTAGCGGGGGTGAGCAGTTCTTC.

Ten or more counts support this clonotype. The chain uses TRBV10-3 and TRBJ1-2, with D hard to call. This CDR3 has 13 amino acids. Germline loops: CDR1 ENHRY, CDR2 SYGVKD. Trimming took off 2 bases at V and 1 base at J, with 5 bases between the two ends. CDR3 DNA sequence: TGTGCCATCAGTGAGACAGATAACTATGGCTACACCTTC. Translated, it gives CAISETDNYGYTF.

This clonotype showed up just a few times. The chain links TRBV29-1 to TRBJ1-1; D gene unclear. The germline V gene encodes CDR1 SQVTM and CDR2 ANQGSEA. Trimming removed 7 bases from V and 1 base from J, with 13 bases in between. The CDR3 contains 13 residues. This CDR3 reads CSGRADGNTEAFF. The CDR3 DNA reads TGCAGCGGAAGGGCTGATGGGAACACTGAAGCTTTCTTT.